This entry lists 29 T cell receptor beta chains sequenced from one sample in a study of T-cell memory formation after mild COVID-19 (dated by TCRdb to the early 2020s). Libraries were constructed by 5' RACE. The sequencing machine was an Illumina NovaSeq 6000. TCRdb reworked the public reads: Q25 trimming with fastp, MiXCR clone assembly, productive beta chains retained. CDR3 protein sequences are deduplicated, and each keeps its most common genes and DNA. For this sample there are roughly 280,000 distinct CDR3 sequences; roughly 8.2% appear just once. Around a fifth of the sample belongs to the ten largest clones. The sequenced sample consisted of PBMCs or a T cell subset sorted from them (not recorded which). Receptors originate from a man aged 18 to 29 who had mild COVID-19 (a few samples of this study predate the infection). The sample titles of this study are shuffled in the database, so cell type and time point are left out; the donor was told from shared clones.

V usage is TRBV20-1 and J usage is TRBJ1-1; D is unclear. V was pared by 2 bases and J by 0 bases, with 7 bases between. The CDR3 extends over 13 amino acids. Germline lookup yields CDR1 DFQATT and CDR2 SNEGSKA (reference sequence). CDR3 bases: TGCAGTGCTAGACAGTACATGAACACTGAAGCTTTCTTT. It encodes CSARQYMNTEAFF.

This chain connects TRBV20-1 to TRBJ2-3; a possible D gene is TRBD2 (6 bases). V was pared by 0 bases and J by 3 bases, with 13 bases between. The germline V gene has CDR1 DFQATT and CDR2 SNEGSKA (reference sequence). The CDR3 sequence is 15 residues long. The CDR3 is CSARDHGGITDTQYF. The CDR3 coding sequence is TGCAGTGCTAGAGATCACGGAGGGATTACAGATACGCAGTATTTT.

The chain combines TRBV5-6 with TRBJ1-1; tentative D call: TRBD1 (5 bases). The CDR3 spans 14 residues. V gave up 4 bases and J gave up 1 base, with 11 bases separating them. Germline assignment: CDR1 SGHDT and CDR2 YYEEEE. CDR3 sequence (DNA): TGTGCCAGCAGCATTGACGGGGGGAACACTGAAGCTTTCTTT. Translation gives CASSIDGGNTEAFF. The full variable domain, completed using reference TRBV5-6 and TRBJ1-1, is DAGVTQSPTHLIKTRGQQVTLRCSPKSGHDTVSWYQQALGQGPQFIFQYYEEEERQRGNFPDRFSGHQFPNYSSELNVNALLLGDSALYLCASSIDGGNTEAFFGQGTRLTVV.

The rearrangement uses TRBV5-1 and TRBJ2-7; maybe TRBD2 (6 bases). The CDR3 contains 15 residues. The germline gives CDR1 SGHRS, CDR2 YFSETQ. The V end lost 5 bases, the J end lost 2 bases, and 17 bases lay between the germline ends. CDR3 DNA: TGCGCCAGCAGGGGAGCGGGCGGGTCCCCCTACGAGCAGTACTTC. This translates into CASRGAGGSPYEQYF.

This clonotype was recorded a few times. The V call is TRBV7-9, the J call TRBJ2-2; 8 nucleotides align to TRBD1. The CDR3 covers 15 residues. The germline V gene has CDR1 SEHNR and CDR2 FQNEAQ (reference sequence). Trimming at V came to 7 bases and at J to 3 bases, leaving 7 bases not matched to a gene. For the CDR3, the DNA is TGTGCCAGCATTCCCGGGACAGGCTACACCGGGGAGCTGTTTTTT. Translation gives CASIPGTGYTGELFF.

The table lists this clonotype with many counts. The chain recombines TRBV7-8 with TRBJ2-3; 7 nucleotides match TRBD1. The germline gives CDR1 SGHVS, CDR2 FQNEAQ. The CDR3 length is 15 residues. Losses at the gene ends were 4 bases for V and 2 bases for J; bases not matched to a gene: 6. DNA of the CDR3: TGTGCCAGCAGCTGGAACAGGGGTGACACAGATACGCAGTATTTT. This codes for CASSWNRGDTDTQYF.

This clonotype has a handful of counts. This sequence joins TRBV7-6 and TRBJ1-1; possible D gene TRBD1, 5 bases. The CDR3 runs 17 residues. Germline CDR1 reads SGHVS; CDR2 reads FNYEAQ. V lost 4 bases to trimming and J lost 1 base, with 19 bases between them. CDR3 amino acids: CASSSLFQGRANTEAFF. In DNA, the CDR3 is TGTGCCAGCAGCTCCTTGTTTCAGGGACGGGCGAACACTGAAGCTTTCTTT.

This clonotype has ten or more counts. V gene TRBV12-3 or TRBV12-4 combines with J gene TRBJ2-2; D unclear. The CDR3 length is 13 residues. V was shortened by 4 bases and J by 3 bases, with 6 bases between the two germline ends. The CDR3, as DNA: TGTGCCAGCAGTTCTCAGTACACCGGGGAGCTGTTTTTT. Amino acids: CASSSQYTGELFF.

This clonotype occurred many times. The chain is built from TRBV7-2 and TRBJ1-6; TRBD1 aligns across 8 bases. The germline V gene has CDR1 SGHTA and CDR2 FQGNSA. This CDR3 contains 14 residues. With V trimmed by 6 bases and J by 6 bases, 4 bases remained unmatched. The CDR3 loop reads CASSRTGINSPLHF. DNA of the CDR3: TGTGCCAGCAGTCGGACAGGGATTAATTCACCCCTCCACTTT. Full variable domain (rest looked up from reference TRBV7-2 and TRBJ1-6): GAGVSQSPSNKVTEKGKDVELRCDPISGHTALYWYRQSLGQGLEFLIYFQGNSAPDKSGLPSDRFSAERTGGSVSTLTIQRTQQEDSAVYLCASSRTGINSPLHFGNGTRLTVT.

This clonotype occurred many times. V gene TRBV10-3 combines with J gene TRBJ2-2; 8 nucleotides line up with TRBD1. Germline loops: CDR1 ENHRY, CDR2 SYGVKD. The CDR3 length is 16 residues. Germline trimming cut 3 bases from V and 1 base from J; bases unmatched to any gene: 4. DNA for the CDR3: TGTGCCATCAGTGAAGCCGGGACAGGGAACACCGGGGAGCTGTTTTTT. Its protein is CAISEAGTGNTGELFF.

The chain has TRBV15 and TRBJ2-3, with 10 bases that match TRBD2. Trimming cost V 3 bases and J 4 bases; bases outside gene matches: 10. Per germline, CDR1 LNHNV and CDR2 YYDKDF (reference sequence). The CDR3 has 17 residues. The CDR3: CATSRTWTSGIADTQYF. CDR3 sequence (DNA): TGTGCCACCAGCAGGACCTGGACTAGCGGCATCGCAGATACGCAGTATTTT.

This clonotype was seen a few times. Mismatch with germline at one junction end may stem from a read error. The J gene is TRBJ2-1, the V gene TRBV5-1, with D possibly matching TRBD2 (5 bases). Germline-derived CDR1 and CDR2 are SGHRS and YFSETQ. This CDR3 contains 14 residues. Here the CDR3 reads CASSLEDGASGLIF. The CDR3, as DNA: TGCGCCAGCAGCTTGGAGGACGGCGCGAGCGGTTTGATCTTC.

The CDR3 sequence is CASSLLGQGDYGYTF. For the CDR3, the DNA is TGCGCCAGCAGCTTGCTGGGACAGGGAGACTATGGCTACACCTTC. The gene calls are TRBV5-1 and TRBJ1-2; 9 bases align to TRBD1. J gave up 3 bases and V 1 base, and 4 bases lay outside the gene matches. The CDR3 extends over 15 amino acids. From germline, CDR1 is SGHRS and CDR2 YFSETQ.

In this sample, this clonotype turned up a few times. The V and J genes are TRBV5-1 and TRBJ1-3; a possible D gene is TRBD1 (5 bases). The CDR3 spans 14 residues. Germline CDR1 SGHRS, CDR2 YFSETQ. V was pared by 5 bases and J by 1 base, with 10 bases between. CDR3 amino acids: CASSQRGSGNTIYF. The DNA for the CDR3 is TGCGCCAGCAGTCAGAGGGGTTCTGGAAACACCATATATTTT.

This clonotype was seen more than once but under ten times. The rearrangement joins TRBV2 to TRBJ2-2, with D possibly matching TRBD2 (6 bases). The CDR3 totals 14 residues. CDR1 is SNHLY, CDR2 FYNNEI, per germline. The V end was cut by 0 bases, the J end by 6 bases, with 8 bases between. The CDR3 coding sequence is TGTGCCAGCAGTGAAGCTCCGGGGGCCGGGGAGCTGTTTTTT. It is translated as CASSEAPGAGELFF.

A few counts support this clonotype. The CDR3: CASSLGSWLAKNIQYF. The DNA of the CDR3 is TGTGCCAGCAGCTTAGGTTCTTGGCTAGCCAAAAACATTCAGTACTTC. The V gene is TRBV7-2, the J gene TRBJ2-4; D is unclear. CDR1 is SGHTA and CDR2 is FQGNSA in the germline V gene. V gave up 1 base and J gave up 0 bases, with 10 bases separating them. This CDR3 contains 16 residues. The variable domain in full, with the rest retrieved from reference TRBV7-2 and TRBJ2-4, is GAGVSQSPSNKVTEKGKDVELRCDPISGHTALYWYRQSLGQGLEFLIYFQGNSAPDKSGLPSDRFSAERTGGSVSTLTIQRTQQEDSAVYLCASSLGSWLAKNIQYFGAGTRLSVL.

The genes are TRBV19 and TRBJ1-3; D gene ambiguous. The CDR3 covers 14 residues. The germline CDR1 and CDR2 sequences are LNHDA and SQIVND (reference sequence). V lost 3 bases to trimming and J lost 0 bases, with 6 bases between them. The CDR3 loop is CASSISRSGNTIYF. The CDR3 nucleotides are TGTGCCAGTAGTATTTCCCGCTCTGGAAACACCATATATTTT.

This clonotype was counted ten times or more. V and J are TRBV18 and TRBJ2-7, with D unclear. CDR1 is KGHSH, CDR2 LQKENI, per germline. V was cut by 3 bases and J by 3 bases, with 6 bases left in between. The CDR3 has 12 amino acids. This CDR3 reads CASSPFDYEQYF. In DNA, the CDR3 is TGTGCCAGCTCACCTTTTGACTACGAGCAGTACTTC.

Ten or more counts support this clonotype. This rearrangement joins TRBV20-1 to TRBJ1-1; D unresolved. Germline assignment: CDR1 DFQATT and CDR2 SNEGSKA (reference sequence). The CDR3 runs 12 residues. The V gene lost 2 bases and the J gene lost 1 base, with 5 bases spanning the gap. The CDR3 coding sequence is TGCAGTGCTAGAAGGGAGAACACTGAAGCTTTCTTT. Translation: CSARRENTEAFF.

The table lists this clonotype with many counts. The chain combines TRBV3-1 with TRBJ2-1; D possibly corresponds to TRBD2 (6 bases). The CDR3 spans 16 residues. Looked up from germline, CDR1 is LGHDT and CDR2 is YNNKEL (reference sequence). Trimming removed 4 bases at V and 0 bases at J, with 13 bases between. CDR3 sequence (DNA): TGTGCCAGCAGCCCTCCCGACGGGAGCTCCTACAATGAGCAGTTCTTC. Residues: CASSPPDGSSYNEQFF.

This clonotype has ten or more counts. The chain links TRBV20-1 to TRBJ2-2, with 8 bases matching TRBD1. The CDR3 is 14 residues long. V gave up 3 bases and J gave up 5 bases; unmatched junction bases: 5. Germline V gene sequence: CDR1 DFQATT, CDR2 SNEGSKA (reference sequence). CDR3 amino acids: CSASQGAGTGELFF. The CDR3 DNA sequence: TGCAGTGCTAGCCAGGGGGCTGGTACCGGGGAGCTGTTTTTT.

The chain joins TRBV9 to TRBJ2-1; D not certain. The ends were cut back, 3 bases at V and 6 bases at J, with 10 bases in the middle. CDR3 length: 13 residues. Germline assignment: CDR1 SGDLS and CDR2 YYNGEE. The CDR3 nucleotides read TGTGCCAGCAGCGATCCCGCATCCAATGAGCAGTTCTTC. Encoded protein: CASSDPASNEQFF.

The rearrangement uses TRBV6-5 and TRBJ1-2; D is undetermined. The ends were cut back, 0 bases at V and 4 bases at J, with 9 bases in the middle. The CDR3 is 14 residues long. CDR1 and CDR2 (germline): MNHEY, SVGAGI. CDR3 sequence reads: CASSYSIGSYGYTF. The CDR3 DNA reads TGTGCCAGCAGTTACTCTATTGGTTCCTATGGCTACACCTTC.

This clonotype occurred a few times. V is TRBV9 and J is TRBJ2-3; D remains ambiguous. Trimming cost V 0 bases and J 1 base, with 3 bases left between them. Germline CDR1 SGDLS, CDR2 YYNGEE. CDR3 length: 13 amino acids. The CDR3 spells CASSVGRTDTQYF. As DNA, the CDR3 is TGTGCCAGCAGCGTAGGACGCACAGATACGCAGTATTTT.

In its sample, this clonotype was seen many times. Here the CDR3 DNA reads TGTGCCAGCAGCCCTACAGGGGCTGGAAACACCATATATTTT. Its translation is CASSPTGAGNTIYF. The J gene is TRBJ1-3, the V gene TRBV7-2; 7 positions agree with TRBD1. The length of the CDR3 is 14 residues. V lost 5 bases, J lost 2 bases, and 3 bases stayed unmatched. Per germline, CDR1 SGHTA and CDR2 FQGNSA.

The V gene is TRBV14, the J gene TRBJ2-5; no clear D gene. Germline V gene data show CDR1 as SGHDN and CDR2 as FVKESK. This CDR3 region has 14 residues. V lost 4 bases and J 3 bases, leaving 12 bases between the germline ends. This chain's CDR3 is CASSPRHTEETQYF. In nucleotides, the CDR3 is TGTGCCAGCAGCCCCCGACACACTGAAGAGACCCAGTACTTC.

This clonotype appeared many times. V and J are TRBV5-1 and TRBJ2-3, with D uncertain. Trimming left V 0 bases short and J 0 bases short, with 17 bases between. This CDR3 has 18 residues. Germline V gives CDR1 SGHRS, CDR2 YFSETQ. The CDR3: CASSLEALGSVSTDTQYF. DNA for the CDR3: TGCGCCAGCAGCTTGGAGGCCCTTGGGTCTGTTAGCACAGATACGCAGTATTTT.

This clonotype was detected ten times or more. V usage is TRBV3-2 and J usage is TRBJ1-3; the D call in the table, TRBD1, was not verified against the DNA. TRBV3-2 is noted as a pseudogene. The length of the CDR3 is 16 residues. CDR3 DNA: TGTGCCAGCAGCCAAGAGGGTAGGGGCGCCGAAAACACCATATATTTT. Translation gives CASSQEGRGAENTIYF.

The V gene is TRBV28, the J gene TRBJ1-1; 9 bases are shared with TRBD1. CDR1 is MDHEN, CDR2 SYDVKM, per germline. The V and J ends lost 6 bases and 4 bases, in that order; junction bases with no gene match: 9. The CDR3 runs 15 residues. The CDR3: CASSPGQGIGTEAFF. The CDR3 DNA is TGTGCCAGCAGCCCCGGACAGGGGATAGGCACTGAAGCTTTCTTT.